This TCR beta chain was captured in a study of T-cell memory formation after mild COVID-19 (dated by TCRdb to the early 2020s). Notes on the research overall: TCR sequence clusters from the two donors were found to be largely donor specific. In a couple of donors, T-cell clones that expanded and contracted after mild COVID-19 were tracked by sequencing TCRalpha and TCRbeta repertoires over time. Two young, previously healthy adult volunteers made up the cohort, one male and one female. Results the study describes overall, beyond this receptor: The study covered only two mild cases, and larger cohorts including severe cases with pre-infection samples were considered necessary. SARS-CoV-2 specificity of the second-wave clones peaking on day 37 was not confirmed. Some responding clones were detected in pre-infection memory, suggesting pre-existing cross-reactive memory T cells joined the SARS-CoV-2 response. Contracting CD4+ clones were located mainly in the CM and EM memory subsets, whereas CD8+ clones were found to be enriched in EMRA. Clones contracting from day 15 to 85 had balanced CD4/CD8 phenotypes, while a second wave expanding from day 15 to 37 was biased towards CD4+.

Ficoll-Paque density gradient centrifugation was used to isolate PBMCs. This clonotype has ten or more counts. Its cognate antigen has yet to be identified. No base quality information exists; no much larger clone differs at one position. This sample was sequenced with an Illumina NovaSeq 6000. TCRalpha and TCRbeta cDNA libraries were built by 5'RACE with constant-segment primers, adding sample barcodes and unique molecular identifiers. Trizol reagent was used to extract RNA from every sample. Library amplification was performed in two PCR steps, and a second sample barcode and Illumina TruSeq adapters were introduced in the second step. Sequencing of libraries was performed on an Illumina NovaSeq with 2 x 150 bp paired-end reads. The paper's processing steps were these. The reads were demultiplexed and collapsed into UMI-guided consensus sequences using migec v1.2.7. Using mixcr v2.1.11, UMI consensuses were aligned to TRA and TRB V and J templates and then assembled into clonotypes. Clonotypes were classified as expanded or contracted when called significant by both edgeR and NoisET, with noise models trained on biological replicates. For edgeR calls, the thresholds were a false discovery rate-adjusted p below 0.01 and a log2 fold-change of 1. PCA with hierarchical clustering of max-normalized trajectories of the 1000 most abundant clonotypes was used as exploratory dynamics analysis. Separately sequenced CD4+ and CD8+ repertoires were used to assign the CD4 or CD8 phenotype of responding clones. TCRdb reprocessed the public reads (quality trimming at Q25 with fastp, clone calling with MiXCR) and kept in-frame beta chains. Every CDR3 protein is listed once, alongside the most common genes and DNA of its rows. The V and J calls here are based on TCRdb, not the publication. The sample profile shows about 170,000 distinct CDR3 sequences; 10% to 15% of them were found once. The ten largest clones capture about 3.6% of the sample.

V is shortened by 5 bases, J by 4 bases, and the region joining them spans 14 bases. CDR1 and CDR2 (SGHTA, FQGNSA) derive from the germline V gene. The CDR3 runs 15 residues from the cysteine to the phenylalanine. Only the CDR3 DNA stays, 45 bases, in frame from base 1. This TCR came from a man aged 18-30 years who had mild COVID-19 (a few samples of this study predate the infection). The sample titles of this study are shuffled in the database, so cell type and time point are left out; the donor was told from shared clones. Sequencing input: PBMCs or a T cell subset sorted from them (not recorded which). This sequence uses TRBV7-2 and TRBJ2-2; the D gene is perhaps TRBD2, on 6 matching bases. The CDR3 reads as follows: CASSLLSGGTGELFF. At the DNA level, the sequence is TGTGCCAGCAGCCTGCTATCCGGGGGCACCGGGGAGCTGTTTTTT.